Presented here are 14 T cell receptor beta chains from one specimen sequenced in a study of cytomegalovirus exposure and HLA in healthy donors. PCR primers comprised 60 Vbeta and 13 Jbeta primers. Repertoires were generated with immunoSEQ multiplex PCR, while TCRdb's copy carries only in-frame clones and drops some. The profile shows about 140,000 clones, roughly 85% of them singletons. Sequenced input: PBMCs. Receptors originate from a man in his forties in good health and CMV-seropositive.

The chain employs TRBV6-6 and TRBJ1-5; D remains ambiguous. The CDR3 extends over 15 amino acids. The V gene's germline CDR1 is MNHNY and CDR2 SVGAGI (reference sequence). Deletions cut 2 bases from V and 0 bases from J, with 8 bases between. For the CDR3, the DNA is TGTGCCAGCAGTTACGTAGCATATAGCAATCAGCCCCAGCATTTT. Translated: CASSYVAYSNQPQHF.

In its sample, this clone was seen once. The rearrangement links TRBV28 to TRBJ1-5; maybe TRBD1 (5 bases). Deletions cut 5 bases from V and 9 bases from J, with 11 bases between. Germline V gene data show CDR1 as MDHEN and CDR2 as SYDVKM. The CDR3 spans 12 residues. The CDR3 sequence: CASSTGSRPQHF. The CDR3 coding sequence is TGTGCCAGCAGTACAGGTTCAAGGCCCCAGCATTTT. The entire variable domain, with the rest obtained from reference TRBV28 and TRBJ1-5, is as follows: DVKVTQSSRYLVKRTGEKVFLECVQDMDHENMFWYRQDPGLGLRLIYFSYDVKMKEKGDIPEGYSVSREKKERFSLILESASTNQTSMYLCASSTGSRPQHFGDGTRLSIL.

The gene calls are TRBV27 and TRBJ2-5, with 10 bases aligning to TRBD1. The J call may not be correct, given that the DNA end is closer to TRBJ2-7. Looked up from germline, CDR1 is MNHEY and CDR2 is SMNVEV (reference sequence). The CDR3 has 14 amino acids. The CDR3 DNA follows: TGTGCCAGCAGCGGGGACAGGGGAACTTACGAGCAGTACTTC. It encodes CASSGDRGTYEQYF.

J is TRBJ2-7 and V is TRBV29-1; possible D gene TRBD2, 6 bases. V lost 6 bases, J lost 3 bases, and 9 bases lay in between. The CDR3 spans 11 residues. Germline V gene data show CDR1 as SQVTM and CDR2 as ANQGSEA. CDR3 nucleotide sequence: TGCAGCGTCTGGGACTTCTACGAGCAGTACTTC. This gives the protein CSVWDFYEQYF.

The chain is built from TRBV5-1 and TRBJ2-1, with 8 bases that match TRBD2. The trim removed 1 base at V and 5 bases at J, leaving 5 bases unmatched. Germline CDR1 and CDR2: SGHRS and YFSETQ. The CDR3 consists of 15 residues. The CDR3 region is CASSLFGSGDNEQFF. The CDR3 DNA follows: TGCGCCAGCAGCTTGTTTGGTAGCGGGGACAATGAGCAGTTCTTC.

In its sample, this clone was seen a few times. This rearrangement joins TRBV2 to TRBJ1-2; the match to TRBD1 covers 11 bases. The CDR3 loop spans 16 amino acids. The V gene's germline CDR1 is SNHLY and CDR2 FYNNEI. J gave up 8 bases and V 1 base, and 9 bases lay outside the gene matches. The CDR3, as DNA: TGTGCCAGCAGTGAAGGTCTGGACAGGGGGCTAGGGGGCTACACCTTC. This codes for CASSEGLDRGLGGYTF. Variable domain in full (rest from reference TRBV2 and TRBJ1-2): EPEVTQTPSHQVTQMGQEVILRCVPISNHLYFYWYRQILGQKVEFLVSFYNNEISEKSEIFDDQFSVERPDGSNFTLKIRSTKLEDSAMYFCASSEGLDRGLGGYTFGSGTRLTVV.

The chain uses TRBV29-1 and TRBJ2-7; 10 bases match TRBD1. CDR1 and CDR2 (germline): SQVTM, ANQGSEA. This CDR3 region has 13 residues. V lost 6 bases to trimming and J lost 1 base; unmatched junction nucleotides: 3. The CDR3 DNA reads as TGCAGCGTCCGGACAGGGGGTTCCTACGAGCAGTACTTC. This codes for CSVRTGGSYEQYF.

As for this clone: One junction end disagrees with the germline gene, perhaps due to a read error. The chain combines TRBV7-9 with TRBJ1-2; D unclear. The CDR3 totals 13 residues. The V gene's germline CDR1 is SEHNR and CDR2 FQNEAQ (reference sequence). The CDR3 nucleotides are TGTTCCAGCAGCTTCCCTGTGGGCCAGTCCCCCACCTTC. It translates to CSSSFPVGQSPTF.

This clone was counted between two and nine times. This chain joins TRBV6-5 and TRBJ2-1; D is uncertain. The CDR3 is made up of 13 amino acids. V was cut by 6 bases and J by 4 bases, with 10 bases left in between. Germline CDR1 MNHEY, CDR2 SVGAGI. CDR3 coding DNA: TGTGCCAGCAGCCTTAACAGATACAATGAGCAGTTCTTC. It codes for CASSLNRYNEQFF.

This clone was picked up one time. DNA of the CDR3: TGTGCCAGCAGCCCTTCAGGGGTGGCCTATGGCTACACCTTC. Its protein is CASSPSGVAYGYTF. The V and J genes are TRBV7-8 and TRBJ1-2; weak D call: TRBD1 (6 bases). The CDR3 covers 14 residues. CDR1 is SGHVS and CDR2 is FQNEAQ in the germline V gene. Deletions cut 5 bases from V and 4 bases from J, with 14 bases between.

This clone was recorded only once. The genes are TRBV10-3 and TRBJ2-3; 11 nucleotides line up with TRBD2. J gave up 3 bases and V 0 bases, and 5 bases lay outside the gene matches. This CDR3 is 17 amino acids long. Germline lookup yields CDR1 ENHRY and CDR2 SYGVKD. DNA of the CDR3: TGTGCCATCAGTGAGTCGGGGGGACTAGCGGAGACAGATACGCAGTATTTT. This codes for CAISESGGLAETDTQYF.

The chain joins TRBV19 to TRBJ1-6, with TRBD1 identical over 7 bases. CDR1 LNHDA and CDR2 SQIVND come from the germline V gene (reference sequence). There are 15 residues in the CDR3. The V and J ends lost 4 bases and 6 bases, in that order; junction bases with no gene match: 6. Here the CDR3 reads CASSTETGPNSPLHF. In DNA form, the CDR3 reads TGTGCCAGTAGTACCGAGACAGGGCCTAATTCACCCCTCCACTTT.

V gene TRBV27 combines with J gene TRBJ2-1; TRBD1 matches at 7 bases. The CDR3 is 15 residues long. Germline V gene lookup returns CDR1 MNHEY and CDR2 SMNVEV (reference sequence). With 4 bases clipped from V and 3 bases from J, the junction kept 6 bases outside the gene matches. The CDR3 bases are TGTGCCAGCAGTTCACGGGACAGAATCTACAATGAGCAGTTCTTC. Translating gives CASSSRDRIYNEQFF.

The CDR3 loop reads CASSYASGYQETQYF. The CDR3 region has the DNA TGTGCCAGCAGTTATGCTAGCGGGTATCAAGAGACCCAGTACTTC. This chain uses TRBV6-5 with TRBJ2-5; 8 bases align to TRBD2. The CDR3 runs to 15 residues. The junction had 5 bases not matched to a gene; V was cut back by 3 bases and J by 2 bases. Per germline, CDR1 MNHEY and CDR2 SVGAGI.